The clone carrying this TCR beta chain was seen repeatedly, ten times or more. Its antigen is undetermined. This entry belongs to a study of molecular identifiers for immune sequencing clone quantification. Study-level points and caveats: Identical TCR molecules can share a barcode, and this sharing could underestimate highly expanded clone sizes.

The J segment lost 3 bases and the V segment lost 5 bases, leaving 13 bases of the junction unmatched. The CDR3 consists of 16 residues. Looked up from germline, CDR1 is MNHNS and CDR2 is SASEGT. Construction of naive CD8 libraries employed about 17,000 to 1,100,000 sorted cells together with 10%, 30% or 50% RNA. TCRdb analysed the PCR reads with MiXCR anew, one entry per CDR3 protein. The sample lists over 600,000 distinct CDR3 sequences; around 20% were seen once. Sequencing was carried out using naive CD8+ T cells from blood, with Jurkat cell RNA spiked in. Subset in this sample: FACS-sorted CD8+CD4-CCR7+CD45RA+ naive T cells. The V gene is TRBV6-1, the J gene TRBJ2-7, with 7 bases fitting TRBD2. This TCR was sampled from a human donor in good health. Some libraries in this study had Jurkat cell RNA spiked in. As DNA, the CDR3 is TGTGCCAGCAGTTCCCGGCCGACTAGCAGCTACTACGAGCAGTACTTC. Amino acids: CASSSRPTSSYYEQYF.